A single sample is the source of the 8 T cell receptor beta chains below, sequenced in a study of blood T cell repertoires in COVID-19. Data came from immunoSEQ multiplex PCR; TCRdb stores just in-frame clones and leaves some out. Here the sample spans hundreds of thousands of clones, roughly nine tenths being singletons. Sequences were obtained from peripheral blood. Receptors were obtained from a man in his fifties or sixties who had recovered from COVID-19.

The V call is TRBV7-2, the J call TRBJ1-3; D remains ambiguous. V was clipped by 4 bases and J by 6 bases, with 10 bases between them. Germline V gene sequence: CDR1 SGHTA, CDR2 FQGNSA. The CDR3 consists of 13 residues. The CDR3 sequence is CASSSGLQNTIYF. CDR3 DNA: TGTGCCAGCAGCTCTGGCTTGCAAAACACCATATATTTT.

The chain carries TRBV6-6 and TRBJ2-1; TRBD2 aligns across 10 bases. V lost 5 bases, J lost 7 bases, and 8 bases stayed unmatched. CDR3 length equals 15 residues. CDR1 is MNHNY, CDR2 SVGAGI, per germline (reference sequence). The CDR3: CASSLIAGGANEQFF. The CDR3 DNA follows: TGTGCCAGCAGTCTAATAGCGGGGGGCGCAAATGAGCAGTTCTTC.

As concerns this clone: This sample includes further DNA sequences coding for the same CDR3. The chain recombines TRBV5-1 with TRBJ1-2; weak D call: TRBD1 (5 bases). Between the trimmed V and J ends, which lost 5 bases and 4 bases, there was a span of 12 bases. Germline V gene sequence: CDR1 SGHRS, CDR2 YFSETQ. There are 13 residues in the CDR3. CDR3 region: CASSPDSSYGYTF. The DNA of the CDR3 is TGCGCCAGCAGTCCCGACAGCAGCTATGGCTACACCTTC.

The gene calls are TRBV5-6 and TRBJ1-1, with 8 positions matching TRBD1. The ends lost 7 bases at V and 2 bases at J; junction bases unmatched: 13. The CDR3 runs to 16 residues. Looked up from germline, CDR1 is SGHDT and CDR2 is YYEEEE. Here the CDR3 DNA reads TGTGCCAGCCTGGACCTGCAGGGGGCAAAAAACACTGAAGCTTTCTTT. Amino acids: CASLDLQGAKNTEAFF.

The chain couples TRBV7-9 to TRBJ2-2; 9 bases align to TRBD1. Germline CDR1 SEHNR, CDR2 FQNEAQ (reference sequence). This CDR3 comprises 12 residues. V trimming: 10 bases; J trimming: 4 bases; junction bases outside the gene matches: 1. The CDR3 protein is CATGQGTGELFF. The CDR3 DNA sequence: TGTGCCACGGGACAGGGCACCGGGGAGCTGTTTTTT.

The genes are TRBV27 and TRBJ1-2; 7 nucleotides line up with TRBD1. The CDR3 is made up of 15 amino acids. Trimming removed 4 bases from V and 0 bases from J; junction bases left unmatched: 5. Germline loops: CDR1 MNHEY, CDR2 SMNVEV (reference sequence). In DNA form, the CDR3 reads TGTGCCAGCAGTTCCCCCGGGACAGCTAACTATGGCTACACCTTC. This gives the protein CASSSPGTANYGYTF.

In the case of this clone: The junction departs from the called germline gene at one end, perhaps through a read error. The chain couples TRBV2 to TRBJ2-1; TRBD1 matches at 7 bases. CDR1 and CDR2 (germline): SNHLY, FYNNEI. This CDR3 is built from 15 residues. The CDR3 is CASREDRVSYNEQFF. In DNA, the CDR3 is TGTGCCAGCAGGGAAGACAGGGTCTCCTACAATGAGCAGTTCTTC.

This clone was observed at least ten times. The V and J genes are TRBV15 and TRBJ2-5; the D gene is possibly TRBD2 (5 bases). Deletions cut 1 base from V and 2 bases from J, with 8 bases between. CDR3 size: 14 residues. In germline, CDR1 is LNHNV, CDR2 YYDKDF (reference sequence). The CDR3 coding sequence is TGTGCCACCAGCAGAGGACTAACACAAGAGACCCAGTACTTC. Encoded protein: CATSRGLTQETQYF.